The text below deals with one TCR beta chain. This CDR3 is 12 amino acids long. Trimming took 7 bases from V and 3 from J; bases not matched to a gene: 1. Germline V gives CDR1 MNHNS, CDR2 SASEGT. The sample belongs to a study of T cells in narcolepsy. Produced via immunoSEQ multiplex PCR; TCRdb's table is partial and in-frame only. The sample contains 12,000 or so clones, around 94% of which appear only once. The specimen was CD45RA- memory CD4+ T cells from PBMCs. The genes are TRBV6-1 and TRBJ1-1; 8 nucleotides line up with TRBD1. This TCR derives from a human donor with narcolepsy. The CDR3 DNA sequence: TGTGCCAGCAACAGGGGGGACACTGAAGCTTTCTTT. Protein sequence: CASNRGDTEAFF.